Below are 28 T cell receptor beta chains sequenced from a single sample in a study of cytomegalovirus exposure and HLA in healthy donors (TCRdb year 2017). Library creation used the immunoSEQ multiplex PCR assay. The multiplex PCR relied on a mix of 60 forward primers for TCR Vbeta segments and 13 reverse primers for TCR Jbeta segments. Here the immuneACCESS table is served through TCRdb, limited to in-frame sequences with V and J called. Missing clones are a known gap in these copies; in checked studies unresolved V genes cover under half, and the rest lacks a known reason. The sample data list around 200,000 clones, and approximately 79% of these were observed just once. The ten most abundant clones make up approximately 1.8% of the sample. The sequencing sample was made of PBMCs. These receptors were collected from a male donor in good health and CMV-seronegative.

The chain employs TRBV6-5 and TRBJ1-2; 9 nucleotides agree with TRBD1. CDR1 and CDR2 (germline): MNHEY, SVGAGI. The CDR3 runs to 15 residues. The junction had 5 bases not matched to a gene; V was cut back by 0 bases and J by 6 bases. The CDR3 reads CASSYSGTGFHGYTF. CDR3 sequence (DNA): TGTGCCAGCAGTTACTCTGGGACAGGGTTCCATGGCTACACCTTC.

The rearrangement links TRBV21-1 to TRBJ1-1; the table's D call of TRBD1 was not tested on the DNA. TRBV21-1 is a recognized pseudogene. The CDR3 is 18 residues long. The CDR3 DNA follows: TGTGCCAGCAGCAACAAACGGACAGGGAAGGATAGGAACACTGAAGCTTTCTTT. Its protein product is CASSNKRTGKDRNTEAFF.

This clone was recorded a few times. This chain uses TRBV7-9 with TRBJ2-5; 8 positions match TRBD1. The CDR3 extends over 15 amino acids. V lost 2 bases to trimming and J lost 6 bases; unmatched junction nucleotides: 8. The V gene's germline CDR1 is SEHNR and CDR2 FQNEAQ (reference sequence). For the CDR3, the DNA is TGTGCCAGCAGCTTACGCCCAGGGGGCGAGCAGACCCAGTACTTC. Translation: CASSLRPGGEQTQYF.

V usage is TRBV19 and J usage is TRBJ2-5; D uncertain. Germline CDR1 and CDR2: LNHDA and SQIVND (reference sequence). Trimming stripped 5 bases from V and 0 bases from J, with 10 bases between. The CDR3 extends over 14 amino acids. CDR3 loop: CASSPSLNQETQYF. In nucleotides, the CDR3 is TGTGCCAGTAGTCCGAGTCTTAACCAAGAGACCCAGTACTTC.

The rearrangement joins TRBV19 to TRBJ2-1; tentatively, D is TRBD2 (6 bases). The CDR3 contains 14 residues. V shed 4 bases and J shed 7 bases, with 14 bases lying between them. From germline, CDR1 is LNHDA and CDR2 SQIVND (reference sequence). The CDR3 spells CASSTSGVSNEQFF. The CDR3 coding sequence is TGTGCCAGTAGTACCTCGGGAGTGTCAAATGAGCAGTTCTTC.

A word on this clone: Within the sample, other DNA sequences also encode this same CDR3. J is TRBJ1-5 and V is TRBV27; TRBD1 might be the D (6 bases). The V gene's germline CDR1 is MNHEY and CDR2 SMNVEV (reference sequence). V shed 6 bases and J shed 4 bases, with 16 bases lying between them. The CDR3 has 15 residues. This CDR3 is CASSPGAGANQPQHF. In DNA, the CDR3 is TGTGCCAGCAGCCCCGGGGCGGGGGCTAATCAGCCCCAGCATTTT.

This chain connects TRBV25-1 to TRBJ2-7; TRBD1 matches at 8 bases. This CDR3 has 14 amino acids. The trim removed 2 bases at V and 1 base at J, leaving 1 base unmatched. CDR1 and CDR2 (germline): MGHDK, SYGVNS. CDR3 amino acids: CASSEQGASYEQYF. The CDR3, as DNA: TGTGCCAGCAGTGAACAGGGGGCATCCTACGAGCAGTACTTC.

As regards this clone: A read error may produce the germline difference seen at one junction end. The chain carries TRBV7-9 and TRBJ2-5; the D is unclear. Germline lookup yields CDR1 SEHNR and CDR2 FQNEAQ (reference sequence). The CDR3 extends over 14 amino acids. The CDR3 DNA is TGTTCCAGCACCTTTATAAGCACTCAAGAGACCCAGTACTTC. The encoded protein is CSSTFISTQETQYF.

The gene calls are TRBV4-1 and TRBJ2-3; no firm D call. Germline V gives CDR1 MGHRA, CDR2 YSYEKL. V was trimmed by 3 bases and J by 0 bases, leaving 4 bases between them. This CDR3 comprises 13 residues. The CDR3 protein is CASSQASTDTQYF. The DNA of the CDR3 is TGCGCCAGCAGCCAGGCTAGCACAGATACGCAGTATTTT.

This clone occurred a few times. The chain couples TRBV11-2 to TRBJ2-3, with 11 bases lining up with TRBD2. Germline loops: CDR1 SGHAT, CDR2 FQNNGV. With 5 bases clipped from V and 4 bases from J, the junction kept 5 bases outside the gene matches. This CDR3 contains 15 residues. The CDR3: CASSDLAGGADTQYF. In nucleotides, the CDR3 is TGTGCCAGCAGCGACCTAGCGGGAGGCGCAGATACGCAGTATTTT.

This chain joins TRBV5-1 and TRBJ1-6; unclear D gene. V lost 6 bases and J 7 bases, leaving 14 bases between the germline ends. This CDR3 contains 14 residues. Per germline, CDR1 SGHRS and CDR2 YFSETQ. CDR3 sequence: CASTWAGLNSPLHF. The CDR3 region has the DNA TGCGCCAGCACGTGGGCGGGTTTGAATTCACCCCTCCACTTT.

The chain recombines TRBV5-6 with TRBJ2-3; D is uncertain. Germline assignment: CDR1 SGHDT and CDR2 YYEEEE. CDR3 size: 15 residues. V lost 4 bases to trimming and J lost 1 base, with 13 bases between them. CDR3 protein: CASSRYGVGTDTQYF. For the CDR3, the DNA is TGTGCCAGCAGCCGGTACGGAGTCGGCACAGATACGCAGTATTTT.

The chain employs TRBV28 and TRBJ2-5; 7 bases map to TRBD2. Germline V CDR1 and CDR2: MDHEN, SYDVKM. The ends lost 3 bases at V and 0 bases at J; junction bases unmatched: 4. This CDR3 is built from 15 residues. As DNA, the CDR3 is TGTGCCAGCAGTTTGTATCTAGCGGACCAAGAGACCCAGTACTTC. This codes for CASSLYLADQETQYF.

This clone was observed a handful of times. The chain couples TRBV30 to TRBJ1-1; 10 bases are shared with TRBD1. The CDR3 is 15 amino acids. Germline loops: CDR1 GTSNPN, CDR2 SVGIG (reference sequence). The V gene end was trimmed by 3 bases and the J gene end by 1 base; junction bases not matched to a gene: 5. CDR3 region: CAWRTGGAGNTEAFF. The DNA for the CDR3 is TGTGCCTGGAGGACAGGGGGCGCAGGGAACACTGAAGCTTTCTTT. The entire variable domain, with the rest obtained from reference TRBV30 and TRBJ1-1, is as follows: SQTIHQWPATLVQPVGSPLSLECTVEGTSNPNLYWYRQAAGRGLQLLFYSVGIGQISSEVPQNLSASRPQDRQFILSSKKLLLSDSGFYLCAWRTGGAGNTEAFFGQGTRLTVV.

V and J are TRBV9 and TRBJ1-4; TRBD1 is a possible D gene (5 bases). The germline V and J ends were trimmed by 1 base and 8 bases, with 15 bases remaining between them. There are 15 residues in the CDR3. Germline V gives CDR1 SGDLS, CDR2 YYNGEE. CDR3 coding DNA: TGTGCCAGCAGCGTAACGCAGGGCAGTGGCGAAAAACTGTTTTTT. Amino acids: CASSVTQGSGEKLFF.

The chain is built from TRBV15 and TRBJ1-5; TRBD1 is a possible D gene (6 bases). This CDR3 region has 14 residues. Germline loops: CDR1 LNHNV, CDR2 YYDKDF (reference sequence). V shed 8 bases and J shed 1 base, with 12 bases lying between them. The CDR3 spells CATQGNQSNQPQHF. As DNA, the CDR3 is TGTGCCACCCAGGGGAACCAAAGCAATCAGCCCCAGCATTTT.

This chain joins TRBV5-6 and TRBJ2-5; 8 bases are a match to TRBD2. The DNA end is a closer match to TRBJ2-7, so the J assignment may be wrong. Germline V gene lookup returns CDR1 SGHDT and CDR2 YYEEEE. The CDR3 runs to 14 residues. The CDR3 protein is CASSPRGDFYEQYF. As DNA, the CDR3 is TGTGCCAGCAGCCCGCGGGGGGATTTCTACGAGCAGTACTTC.

This rearrangement joins TRBV7-9 to TRBJ2-3; TRBD2 matches at 10 bases. From germline, CDR1 is SEHNR and CDR2 FQNEAQ (reference sequence). V was clipped by 5 bases and J by 1 base; unmatched bases: 12. The CDR3 loop spans 18 amino acids. The CDR3 is CASSAGRNLAGGTDTQYF. The DNA for the CDR3 is TGTGCCAGCAGCGCAGGACGGAATCTAGCGGGAGGCACAGATACGCAGTATTTT.

The chain recombines TRBV30 with TRBJ1-3; D is uncertain. The V end lost 4 bases, the J end lost 0 bases, and 7 bases lay between the germline ends. This CDR3 contains 13 residues. Per germline, CDR1 GTSNPN and CDR2 SVGIG (reference sequence). The chain's CDR3 is CAWNTLSGNTIYF. The CDR3 DNA reads as TGTGCCTGGAACACCCTCTCTGGAAACACCATATATTTT.

This clone was observed a handful of times. This sequence joins TRBV2 and TRBJ2-7; D ambiguous. This CDR3 contains 13 residues. The germline CDR1 and CDR2 sequences are SNHLY and FYNNEI. V was cut by 4 bases and J by 3 bases, with 10 bases left in between. CDR3 DNA: TGTGCCAGCAGTGTTGAGGTCCTCTACGAGCAGTACTTC. It yields the protein CASSVEVLYEQYF.

This clone was counted a few times. The chain is built from TRBV29-1 and TRBJ2-5; TRBD1 matches at 8 bases. From germline, CDR1 is SQVTM and CDR2 ANQGSEA. This CDR3 has 11 residues. The CDR3 sequence is CSVDREWAQYF. The CDR3 nucleotides read TGCAGTGTGGACAGGGAGTGGGCCCAGTACTTC.

The chain uses TRBV7-2 and TRBJ2-3; 7 nucleotides match TRBD1. The germline gives CDR1 SGHTA, CDR2 FQGNSA. The CDR3 loop spans 14 amino acids. The V segment lost 5 bases and the J segment 4 bases; nucleotides outside the gene matches: 6. The CDR3 coding sequence is TGTGCCAGCAGCCCTGACAGGGTGGCAGATACGCAGTATTTT. Translation gives CASSPDRVADTQYF.

The CDR3 nucleotides are TGCGCCAGCAGCCAAGAAAGGAGCGGGTCCTGGTTAAACTATGGCTACACCTTC. Translation gives CASSQERSGSWLNYGYTF. The chain carries TRBV4-3 and TRBJ1-2; D remains unclear. CDR1 is LGHNA, CDR2 YSLEER, per germline. The CDR3 sequence is 18 residues long. Trimming removed 0 bases at V and 2 bases at J, with 19 bases between.

The rearrangement links TRBV28 to TRBJ2-1; TRBD1 matches at 10 bases. There are 14 residues in the CDR3. Germline V lookup: CDR1 MDHEN, CDR2 SYDVKM. V trimming: 6 bases; J trimming: 9 bases; junction bases outside the gene matches: 8. This CDR3 reads CASSRQGAFSEQFF. CDR3 sequence (DNA): TGTGCCAGCAGCCGACAGGGGGCCTTCAGTGAGCAGTTCTTC.

The chain is built from TRBV18 and TRBJ2-1, with TRBD1 as a possible D gene (6 bases). From germline, CDR1 is KGHSH and CDR2 LQKENI. The CDR3 is 18 residues long. Trimming took 1 base from V and 0 from J, leaving 16 bases between them. CDR3 DNA: TGTGCCAGCTCACCACGGGGCGACAGGCTAAGCTCCTACAATGAGCAGTTCTTC. It codes for CASSPRGDRLSSYNEQFF.

In nucleotides, the CDR3 is TGTGCCAGCAGGGGACAGGGAGCGAACACCGGGGAGCTGTTTTTT. It encodes CASRGQGANTGELFF. The V gene is TRBV6-1, the J gene TRBJ2-2; 9 bases map to TRBD1. The CDR3 runs 15 residues. The ends lost 6 bases at V and 0 bases at J; junction bases unmatched: 2. The germline gives CDR1 MNHNS, CDR2 SASEGT.

The rearrangement uses TRBV30 and TRBJ2-5; TRBD2 agrees at 7 bases. This CDR3 has 12 amino acids. In germline, CDR1 is GTSNPN, CDR2 SVGIG (reference sequence). V gave up 2 bases and J gave up 4 bases; unmatched junction bases: 1. CDR3 sequence reads: CAWSWGGETQYF. In DNA, the CDR3 is TGTGCCTGGAGTTGGGGGGGAGAGACCCAGTACTTC.

V and J are TRBV25-1 and TRBJ2-3; 9 positions match TRBD2. The ends lost 4 bases at V and 1 base at J; junction bases unmatched: 6. The germline V gene encodes CDR1 MGHDK and CDR2 SYGVNS. The CDR3 has 16 residues. The CDR3 here is CASSGELAGGTDTQYF. The CDR3 nucleotides read TGTGCCAGCAGTGGGGAATTAGCGGGGGGCACAGATACGCAGTATTTT.